The 14 T cell receptor beta chains below all came from one sample that was sequenced in a study of cytotoxic CD8 clonotypes in ibrutinib-treated CLL. Profiling relied on immunoSEQ multiplex PCR, and the TCRdb table lists in-frame clones only, not all of them. The sample contains 26,000 or so clones, around 57% of which appear only once. Sequenced material: PBMCs, taken before ibrutinib treatment. These receptors were collected from a human donor with chronic lymphocytic leukemia.

V usage is TRBV14 and J usage is TRBJ2-1; D gene uncertain. The V and J ends lost 3 bases and 2 bases respectively, with 8 bases between them. The CDR3 is made up of 14 amino acids. CDR1 and CDR2 from the germline V gene are SGHDN and FVKESK. The CDR3: CASSHWRTYNEQFF. CDR3 sequence (DNA): TGTGCCAGCAGCCACTGGCGCACCTACAATGAGCAGTTCTTC. The full variable domain, in which reference TRBV14 and TRBJ2-1 provide the parts outside the CDR3, is EAGVTQFPSHSVIEKGQTVTLRCDPISGHDNLYWYRRVMGKEIKFLLHFVKESKQDESGMPNNRFLAERTGGTYSTLKVQPAELEDSGVYFCASSHWRTYNEQFFGPGTRLTVL.

The chain recombines TRBV7-9 with TRBJ2-7; TRBD1 aligns across 8 bases. CDR3 length: 15 residues. The V and J ends lost 2 bases and 7 bases, in that order; junction bases with no gene match: 10. Germline assignment: CDR1 SEHNR and CDR2 FQNEAQ (reference sequence). CDR3 bases: TGTGCCAGCAGCTTAACGACAGGGGCAGGGAGAGAGCAGTACTTC. Translation gives CASSLTTGAGREQYF.

In this sample, this clone turned up a few times. This chain joins TRBV5-1 and TRBJ2-3, with 8 bases matching TRBD1. Germline V lookup: CDR1 SGHRS, CDR2 YFSETQ. The ends lost 5 bases at V and 3 bases at J; junction bases unmatched: 8. The length of the CDR3 is 15 residues. The CDR3 protein is CASRTGQGGTDTQYF. CDR3 DNA sequence: TGCGCCAGCAGAACCGGACAGGGAGGAACAGATACGCAGTATTTT.

The genes are TRBV5-1 and TRBJ1-4, with no clear D. V was trimmed by 0 bases and J by 8 bases, leaving 17 bases between them. The germline CDR1 and CDR2 sequences are SGHRS and YFSETQ. CDR3 length: 16 amino acids. The CDR3 region is CASSLVSVPRGEKLFF. CDR3 nucleotide sequence: TGCGCCAGCAGCTTGGTATCGGTACCGCGAGGCGAAAAACTGTTTTTT. Full variable domain (outside the CDR3, taken from reference TRBV5-1 and TRBJ1-4): KAGVTQTPRYLIKTRGQQVTLSCSPISGHRSVSWYQQTPGQGLQFLFEYFSETQRNKGNFPGRFSGRQFSNSRSEMNVSTLELGDSALYLCASSLVSVPRGEKLFFGSGTQLSVL.

The CDR3 protein is CASSLAPGGEETQYF. The CDR3 DNA sequence: TGCGCCAGCAGCTTGGCCCCAGGGGGGGAAGAGACCCAGTACTTC. The rearrangement uses TRBV5-1 and TRBJ2-5; D is possibly TRBD1 or TRBD2 (7 bases each). The CDR3 runs to 15 residues. Between the trimmed V and J ends, which lost 0 bases and 3 bases, there was a span of 12 bases. Germline CDR1 SGHRS, CDR2 YFSETQ.

The chain joins TRBV2 to TRBJ2-1, with TRBD2 matching 12 bases. This CDR3 spans 15 amino acids. Per the germline V gene, CDR1 is SNHLY and CDR2 is FYNNEI. J lost 6 bases, V lost 8 bases, and 8 bases had no gene match. The CDR3 spells CASYIGTSGPNEQFF. The CDR3 region has the DNA TGTGCCAGCTATATCGGGACTAGCGGGCCCAATGAGCAGTTCTTC.

The rearrangement uses TRBV6-5 and TRBJ1-2, with D unclear. The CDR3 consists of 15 residues. V lost 0 bases and J 8 bases, leaving 16 bases between the germline ends. CDR1 is MNHEY and CDR2 is SVGAGI in the germline V gene. The CDR3, as DNA: TGTGCCAGCAGTTACTCGTCACACGGAGTCTGGGGCTACACCTTC. It specifies CASSYSSHGVWGYTF.

J is TRBJ2-1 and V is TRBV7-9; D is perhaps TRBD1 (5 bases). The CDR3 contains 15 residues. V lost 1 base, J lost 6 bases, and 13 bases lay in between. Germline V gene sequence: CDR1 SEHNR, CDR2 FQNEAQ (reference sequence). CDR3 coding DNA: TGTGCCAGCAGCTTAGGCCAGGGTAACCGCAATGAGCAGTTCTTC. Its translation: CASSLGQGNRNEQFF.

The chain recombines TRBV29-1 with TRBJ1-5, with no clear D. The CDR3 totals 13 residues. Trimming removed 4 bases at V and 2 bases at J, with 9 bases between. CDR1 and CDR2 (germline): SQVTM, ANQGSEA. For the CDR3, the DNA is TGCAGCGTTGCGGCAGGACGCAATCAGCCCCAGCATTTT. It codes for CSVAAGRNQPQHF.

CDR3 amino acids: CASRRQGDTEAFF. As DNA, the CDR3 is TGTGCCAGCAGGAGACAGGGGGACACTGAAGCTTTCTTT. This chain joins TRBV7-2 and TRBJ1-1; TRBD1 aligns across 9 bases. The CDR3 extends over 13 amino acids. Trimming at V came to 6 bases and at J to 3 bases, leaving 2 bases not matched to a gene. CDR1 SGHTA and CDR2 FQGNSA come from the germline V gene.

The gene calls are TRBV27 and TRBJ2-1; 11 nucleotides align to TRBD2. Germline V lookup: CDR1 MNHEY, CDR2 SMNVEV (reference sequence). The length of the CDR3 is 13 residues. V was pared by 8 bases and J by 12 bases, with 9 bases of the junction left unmatched. CDR3 DNA: TGTGCCAGCTCTAGCGGGGGGCCATACTCGCAGTTCTTC. Its protein is CASSSGGPYSQFF.

The genes are TRBV10-3 and TRBJ1-4; D gene unclear. CDR3 size: 15 residues. Germline loops: CDR1 ENHRY, CDR2 SYGVKD. The ends were cut back, 3 bases at V and 7 bases at J, with 15 bases in the middle. CDR3 in amino acids: CAISDPEYRSEKLFF. For the CDR3, the DNA is TGTGCCATCAGTGATCCCGAGTATAGGAGTGAAAAACTGTTTTTT.

The V call is TRBV29-1, the J call TRBJ1-2; no clear D. Germline CDR1 and CDR2: SQVTM and ANQGSEA. The CDR3 totals 11 residues. Trimming cost V 5 bases and J 3 bases, with 7 bases left between them. DNA of the CDR3: TGCAGCGTTCGCATGGACTATGGCTACACCTTC. As protein: CSVRMDYGYTF.

The gene calls are TRBV7-6 and TRBJ1-1; D not resolved. The CDR3 runs to 12 residues. The germline V gene encodes CDR1 SGHVS and CDR2 FNYEAQ. V lost 5 bases and J lost 4, with 8 bases in between. CDR3 loop: CASSLSGTEAFF. In nucleotides, the CDR3 is TGTGCCAGCAGCCTCTCCGGCACTGAAGCTTTCTTT.